The following is a T cell receptor beta chain sequence with its context. What it binds is unknown. Clones were read by immunoSEQ multiplex PCR, and TCRdb kept only the in-frame ones, dropping some. The data contain some 20,000 clones, 65% to 80% of them seen just once; the ten biggest clones take up about 14%. The unexposed donors gave CD4+ T cells in about 2011-2019, prior to COVID-19. The cells were cultured for about ten days before CD4+ T cells were isolated. The data are from a study of CD4 T cells in relation to SARS-CoV-2 and coronaviruses. Study-wide results and caveats: Approximately 65% of donors had memory CD4+ clonotypes crossrecognizing SARS-CoV-2 and common cold coronavirus spike.

This CDR3 has 16 amino acids. V was clipped by 4 bases and J by 0 bases; unmatched bases: 9. The germline CDR1 and CDR2 sequences are SGHKS and YYEKEE (reference sequence). This TCR came from a human donor in good health. The sample consisted of CD4+ T cells from PBMCs, cultured in vitro. This chain uses TRBV5-5 with TRBJ1-1; TRBD1 agrees at 7 bases. CDR3 DNA: TGTGCCAGCAGCCAACTTACAGGGGAACTGAACACTGAAGCTTTCTTT. Protein: CASSQLTGELNTEAFF. Drawing the rest from reference TRBV5-5 and TRBJ1-1, the complete variable domain is DAGVTQSPTHLIKTRGQQVTLRCSPISGHKSVSWYQQVLGQGPQFIFQYYEKEERGRGNFPDRFSARQFPNYSSELNVNALLLGDSALYLCASSQLTGELNTEAFFGQGTRLTVV.